This entry is about one T cell receptor beta chain. Genomic DNA belonging to each subset was distributed in equal measure over several immunoSEQ plates. Per sorted-subset replicate PCR, input was roughly 220 ng DNA, representing some 30,000 T cell genomes. TCRdb's copy holds only in-frame clones and misses some; the assay was immunoSEQ multiplex PCR. The sample has about 2.2 million clones, about 92% seen once; the top ten hold 1.7%. This CDR3 region has 16 residues. The V end was cut by 4 bases, the J end by 2 bases, with 16 bases between. In germline, CDR1 is SGDLS, CDR2 YYNGEE. The naive CD8 population came from CD45RO-negative cells selected for CCR7, without terminally differentiated effector memory CD45RA+ cells. This specimen comes from a study of shared clonotypes between healthy human individuals.

Input material: naive CD8+ T cells from PBMCs. V and J are TRBV9 and TRBJ2-1; the D is unclear. The origin of this receptor is a man younger than 35 in good health. Some clones in this sample may be carry-over from other donors' samples. CDR3 DNA: TGTGCCAGCAGCCCCCCGGACGGCGTCGCCTACAATGAGCAGTTCTTC. Encoded protein: CASSPPDGVAYNEQFF.